Below are 18 T cell receptor beta chains sequenced from a single sample in a study of CXCR3-negative and CXCR3-positive naive CD8 T cells. The TRB cDNA libraries were prepared by 5' RACE with UMI labels. Following a re-call of the 5' RACE reads, TCRdb has one entry per CDR3 protein and lacks DNA. The sample has about 120,000 distinct CDR3 sequences. The sequencing sample was made of naive CXCR3- CD8+ T cells from blood. Subset indicated: CD45RO-CCR7+CD27+CD95- naive CD8+ T cells lacking CXCR3 (TNR3-). The receptors were sampled from a human donor in good health. Some clones in this sample may be carry-over from other donors' samples.

CDR3 sequence reads: CSVAPLREEEEKLFF. The chain has TRBV29-1 and TRBJ1-4; TCRdb proposes TRBD1, but this gene call is untestable without DNA. CDR3 size: 15 residues. Looked up from germline, CDR1 is SQVTM and CDR2 is ANQGSEA.

This chain connects TRBV5-1 to TRBJ1-1; TCRdb designates TRBD1, a call that cannot be tested without DNA. Germline V lookup: CDR1 SGHRS, CDR2 YFSETQ. This CDR3 contains 14 residues. The CDR3 loop is CASSAFPGSVGAFF.

This chain connects TRBV6-5 to TRBJ1-1. Germline CDR1 MNHEY, CDR2 SVGAGI. CDR3 length: 15 amino acids. Here the CDR3 reads CASSYVSSGGTEAFF.

The rearrangement joins TRBV7-6 to TRBJ2-1; TCRdb returns TRBD1, unconfirmable since there is no DNA. CDR1 and CDR2 from the germline V gene are SGHVS and FNYEAQ. CDR3 size: 17 residues. The CDR3 sequence: CASSLTPPIRLGEEQFF.

The chain combines TRBV7-9 with TRBJ2-7; the TCRdb call, TRBD1, lacks DNA for checking. The CDR3 loop spans 15 amino acids. CDR1 and CDR2 (germline): SEHNR, FQNEAQ (reference sequence). CDR3 sequence reads: CASSLPDRPTYEQYF.

V gene TRBV10-3 combines with J gene TRBJ2-7; TCRdb picks TRBD2, but there is no DNA to check that call. CDR1 is ENHRY, CDR2 SYGVKD, per germline. CDR3 size: 15 residues. CDR3 residues: CAISESSSGAYEQYF.

V gene TRBV7-9 combines with J gene TRBJ1-1; checking the TCRdb D call of TRBD1 is not possible without DNA. The CDR3 is made up of 14 amino acids. Germline V gene data show CDR1 as SEHNR and CDR2 as FQNEAQ (reference sequence). CDR3 sequence: CASSGQGVNTEAFF.

The chain employs TRBV7-9 and TRBJ2-7. Germline loops: CDR1 SEHNR, CDR2 FQNEAQ (reference sequence). This CDR3 is 11 amino acids long. CDR3 in amino acids: CASRNDNEQYF. The whole variable domain, filled in from reference TRBV7-9 and TRBJ2-7, reads DTGVSQNPRHKITKRGQNVTFRCDPISEHNRLYWYRQTLGQGPEFLTYFQNEAQLEKSRLLSDRFSAERPKGSFSTLEIQRTEQGDSAMYLCASRNDNEQYFGPGTRLTVT.

V and J are TRBV19 and TRBJ1-1; the TRBD1 assignment by TCRdb is unverifiable without DNA. This CDR3 comprises 15 residues. CDR1 LNHDA and CDR2 SQIVND come from the germline V gene (reference sequence). The CDR3 region is CASYPGTGVGTEAFF.

The J gene is TRBJ1-2, the V gene TRBV29-1; TCRdb names TRBD1, which stays unverified in the absence of DNA. This CDR3 has 14 residues. Looked up from germline, CDR1 is SQVTM and CDR2 is ANQGSEA. CDR3: CSVDLLTGYDGYTF.

The chain has TRBV4-3 and TRBJ2-2; the D call of TRBD1 rests on TCRdb alone, since no DNA is present to check it. This CDR3 region has 14 residues. Germline CDR1 LGHNA, CDR2 YSLEER. The CDR3 protein is CASSQFQGGGELFF.

The V call is TRBV29-1, the J call TRBJ1-1. The CDR3 loop spans 11 amino acids. The germline V gene encodes CDR1 SQVTM and CDR2 ANQGSEA. CDR3 protein: CSVLENTEAFF.

CDR3 residues: CASSKGTAHWKETQYF. This chain connects TRBV21-1 to TRBJ2-5; TCRdb lists TRBD1, though no DNA is available to test this call. TRBV21-1 is flagged as a pseudogene. CDR3 length equals 16 residues.

The rearrangement joins TRBV27 to TRBJ1-5. This CDR3 has 13 residues. The germline V gene has CDR1 MNHEY and CDR2 SMNVEV (reference sequence). The CDR3: CASSLSLHQPQHF.

The CDR3 reads CSSSDARSEQFF. V usage is TRBV29-1 and J usage is TRBJ2-1; TCRdb indicates TRBD2, and absent DNA this call remains unverified. The CDR3 is 12 amino acids. The germline V gene has CDR1 SQVTM and CDR2 ANQGSEA.

The V gene is TRBV9, the J gene TRBJ2-1; TCRdb returns TRBD1, unconfirmable since there is no DNA. The length of the CDR3 is 16 residues. Germline V gene lookup returns CDR1 SGDLS and CDR2 YYNGEE. This CDR3 reads CASSVDGGASYNEQFF.

The rearrangement links TRBV10-2 to TRBJ1-1. Germline CDR1 is WSHSY and CDR2 is SAAADI. CDR3 length: 12 residues. CDR3 loop: CATSMLNTEAFF.

The chain joins TRBV5-6 to TRBJ2-2; TCRdb's assignment of TRBD1 cannot be checked, as there is no DNA. The CDR3 runs to 13 residues. Looked up from germline, CDR1 is SGHDT and CDR2 is YYEEEE. CDR3 loop: CASTEQGAGELFF.